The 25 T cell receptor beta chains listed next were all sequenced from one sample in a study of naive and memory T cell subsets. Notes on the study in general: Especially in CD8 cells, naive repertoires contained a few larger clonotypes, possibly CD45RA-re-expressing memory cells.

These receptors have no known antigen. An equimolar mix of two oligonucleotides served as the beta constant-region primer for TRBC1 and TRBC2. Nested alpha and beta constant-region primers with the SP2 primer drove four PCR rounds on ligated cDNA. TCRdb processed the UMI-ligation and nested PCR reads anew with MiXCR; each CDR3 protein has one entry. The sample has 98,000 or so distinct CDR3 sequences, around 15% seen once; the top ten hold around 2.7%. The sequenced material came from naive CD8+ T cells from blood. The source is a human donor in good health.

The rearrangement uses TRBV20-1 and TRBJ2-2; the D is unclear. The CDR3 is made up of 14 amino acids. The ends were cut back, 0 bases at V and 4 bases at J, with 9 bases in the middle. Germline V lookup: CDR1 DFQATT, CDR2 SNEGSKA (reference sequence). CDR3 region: CSARDMESTGELFF. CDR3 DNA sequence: TGCAGTGCTAGAGATATGGAGTCCACCGGGGAGCTGTTTTTT.

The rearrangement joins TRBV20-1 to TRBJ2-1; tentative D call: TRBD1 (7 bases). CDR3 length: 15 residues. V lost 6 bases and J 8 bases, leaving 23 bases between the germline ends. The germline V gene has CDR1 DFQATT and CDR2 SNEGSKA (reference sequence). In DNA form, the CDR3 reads TGCAGTGCCCCCGGGGGAGACAGGGCATACGATGAGCAGTTCTTC. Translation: CSAPGGDRAYDEQFF.

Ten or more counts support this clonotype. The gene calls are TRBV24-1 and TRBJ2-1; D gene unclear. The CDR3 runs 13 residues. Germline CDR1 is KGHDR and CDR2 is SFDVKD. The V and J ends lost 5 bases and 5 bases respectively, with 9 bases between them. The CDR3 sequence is CATSGTWDNEQFF. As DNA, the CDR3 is TGTGCCACCAGTGGAACCTGGGACAATGAGCAGTTCTTC.

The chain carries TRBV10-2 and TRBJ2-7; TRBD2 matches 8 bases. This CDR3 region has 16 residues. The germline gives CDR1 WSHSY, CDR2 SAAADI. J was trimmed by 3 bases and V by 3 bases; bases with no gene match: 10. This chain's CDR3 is CASSEARAGDHYEQYF. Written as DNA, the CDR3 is TGCGCCAGCAGTGAAGCCCGAGCGGGAGACCACTACGAGCAGTACTTC.

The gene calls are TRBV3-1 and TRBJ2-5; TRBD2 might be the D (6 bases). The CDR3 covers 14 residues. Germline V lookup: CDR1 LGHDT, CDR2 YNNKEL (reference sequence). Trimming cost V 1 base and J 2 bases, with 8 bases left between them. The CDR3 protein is CASSQGDLQETQYF. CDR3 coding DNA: TGTGCCAGCAGCCAAGGGGACTTACAAGAGACCCAGTACTTC.

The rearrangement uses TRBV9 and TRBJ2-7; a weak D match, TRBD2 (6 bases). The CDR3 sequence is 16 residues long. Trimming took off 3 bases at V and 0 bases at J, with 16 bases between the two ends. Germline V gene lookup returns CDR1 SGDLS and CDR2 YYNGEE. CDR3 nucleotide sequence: TGTGCCAGCAGCGATGGCCGGGAGTACAACTCCTACGAGCAGTACTTC. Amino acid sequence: CASSDGREYNSYEQYF.

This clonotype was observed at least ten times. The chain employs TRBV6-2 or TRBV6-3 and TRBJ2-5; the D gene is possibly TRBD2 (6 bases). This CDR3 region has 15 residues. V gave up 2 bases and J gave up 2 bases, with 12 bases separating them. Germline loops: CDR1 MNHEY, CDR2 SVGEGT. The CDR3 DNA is TGTGCCAGCAGTTACCCCCGTGCGGGGCAAGAGACCCAGTACTTC. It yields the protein CASSYPRAGQETQYF.

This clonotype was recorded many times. DNA of the CDR3: TGTGCCAGCAGCTACCGGGACAGACCTTACGAGCAGTACTTC. This encodes CASSYRDRPYEQYF. The V and J genes are TRBV7-9 and TRBJ2-7, with TRBD1 matching 7 bases. Unmatched junction bases numbered 7, after V lost 4 bases and J lost 4 bases. The germline V gene has CDR1 SEHNR and CDR2 FQNEAQ (reference sequence). CDR3 length: 14 residues.

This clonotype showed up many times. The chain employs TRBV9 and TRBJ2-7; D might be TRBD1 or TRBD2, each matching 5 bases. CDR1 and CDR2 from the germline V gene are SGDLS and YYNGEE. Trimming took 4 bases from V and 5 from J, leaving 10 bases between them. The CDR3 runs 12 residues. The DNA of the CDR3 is TGTGCCAGCAGCATGGGGGACGACGAGCAGTACTTC. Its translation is CASSMGDDEQYF.

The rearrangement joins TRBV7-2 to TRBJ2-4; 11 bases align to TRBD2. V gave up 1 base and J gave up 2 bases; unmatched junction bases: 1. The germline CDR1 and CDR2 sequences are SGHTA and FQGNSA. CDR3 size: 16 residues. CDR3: CASSLGTSGSKNIQYF. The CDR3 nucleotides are TGTGCCAGCAGCTTAGGGACTAGCGGGTCCAAAAACATTCAGTACTTC.

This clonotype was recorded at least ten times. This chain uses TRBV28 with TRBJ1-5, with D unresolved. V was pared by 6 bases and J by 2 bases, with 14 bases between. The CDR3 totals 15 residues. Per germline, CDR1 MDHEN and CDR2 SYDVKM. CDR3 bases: TGTGCCAGCAGCTGGGCCGCCGGAGGCAATCAGCCCCAGCATTTT. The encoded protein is CASSWAAGGNQPQHF.

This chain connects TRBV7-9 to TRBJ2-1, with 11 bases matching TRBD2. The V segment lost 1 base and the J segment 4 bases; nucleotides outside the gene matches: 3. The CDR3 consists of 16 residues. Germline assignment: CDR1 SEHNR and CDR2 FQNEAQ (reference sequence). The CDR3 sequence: CASSLGSGGAYNEQFF. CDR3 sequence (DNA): TGTGCCAGCAGCTTAGGTAGCGGGGGGGCTTACAATGAGCAGTTCTTC.

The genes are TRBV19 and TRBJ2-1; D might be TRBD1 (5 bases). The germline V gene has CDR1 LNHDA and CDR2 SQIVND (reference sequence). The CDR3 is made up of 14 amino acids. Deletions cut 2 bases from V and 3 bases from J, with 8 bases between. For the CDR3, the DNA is TGTGCCAGTAGTATAAGCGACAGCTACAATGAGCAGTTCTTC. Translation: CASSISDSYNEQFF.

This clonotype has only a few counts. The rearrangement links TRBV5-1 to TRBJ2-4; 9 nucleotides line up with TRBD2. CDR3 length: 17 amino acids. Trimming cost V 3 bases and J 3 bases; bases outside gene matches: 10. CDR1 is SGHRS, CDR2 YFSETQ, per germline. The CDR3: CASSSHQRGDVKNIQYF. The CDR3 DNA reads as TGCGCCAGCAGCTCACACCAGCGGGGGGACGTCAAAAACATTCAGTACTTC. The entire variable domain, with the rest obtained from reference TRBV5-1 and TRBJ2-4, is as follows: KAGVTQTPRYLIKTRGQQVTLSCSPISGHRSVSWYQQTPGQGLQFLFEYFSETQRNKGNFPGRFSGRQFSNSRSEMNVSTLELGDSALYLCASSSHQRGDVKNIQYFGAGTRLSVL.

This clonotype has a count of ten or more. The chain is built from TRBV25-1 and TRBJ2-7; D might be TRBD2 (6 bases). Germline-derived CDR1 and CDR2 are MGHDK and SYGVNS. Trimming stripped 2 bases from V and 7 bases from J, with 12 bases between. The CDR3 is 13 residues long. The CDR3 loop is CASSEIGTLEQYF. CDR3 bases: TGTGCCAGCAGTGAAATTGGGACTCTAGAGCAGTACTTC.

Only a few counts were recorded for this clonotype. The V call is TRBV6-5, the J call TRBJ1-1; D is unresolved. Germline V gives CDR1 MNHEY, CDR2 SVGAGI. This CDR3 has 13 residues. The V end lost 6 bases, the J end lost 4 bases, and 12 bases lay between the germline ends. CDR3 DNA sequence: TGTGCCAGCAGCCCGGTGGCAGCCACTGAAGCTTTCTTT. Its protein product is CASSPVAATEAFF.

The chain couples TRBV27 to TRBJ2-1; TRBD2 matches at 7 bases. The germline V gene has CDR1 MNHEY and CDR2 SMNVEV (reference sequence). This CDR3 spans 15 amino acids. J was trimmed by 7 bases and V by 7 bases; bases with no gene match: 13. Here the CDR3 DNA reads TGTGCCAGCACCCTTTCTTGGAGCGGGGCTAATGAGCAGTTCTTC. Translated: CASTLSWSGANEQFF.

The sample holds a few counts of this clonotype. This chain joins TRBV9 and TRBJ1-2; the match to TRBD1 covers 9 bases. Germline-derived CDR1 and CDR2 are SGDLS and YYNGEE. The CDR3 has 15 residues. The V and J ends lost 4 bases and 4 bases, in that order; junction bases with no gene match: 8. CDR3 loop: CASSPGQGSGYGYTF. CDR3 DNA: TGTGCCAGCAGCCCGGGACAGGGCAGCGGCTATGGCTACACCTTC.

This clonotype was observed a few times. CDR3 nucleotides: TGTGCCAGCAGCTTAGTCTATCGGGAGGGCCGGGGTTATACGCAGTATTTT. The encoded protein is CASSLVYREGRGYTQYF. V is TRBV7-2 and J is TRBJ2-3, with 8 bases lining up with TRBD2. The CDR3 is 17 amino acids. J gave up 7 bases and V 1 base, and 13 bases lay outside the gene matches. CDR1 is SGHTA, CDR2 FQGNSA, per germline.

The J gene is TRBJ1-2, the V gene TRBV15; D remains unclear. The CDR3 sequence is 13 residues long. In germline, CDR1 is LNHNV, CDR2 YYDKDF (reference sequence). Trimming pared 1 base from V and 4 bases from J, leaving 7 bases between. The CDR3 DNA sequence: TGTGCCACCAGCAGAGGCGAAAGCTATGGCTACACCTTC. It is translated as CATSRGESYGYTF.

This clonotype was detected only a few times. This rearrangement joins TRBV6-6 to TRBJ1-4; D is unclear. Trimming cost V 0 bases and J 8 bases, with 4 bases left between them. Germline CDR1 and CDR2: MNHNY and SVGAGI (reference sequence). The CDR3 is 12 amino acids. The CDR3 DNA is TGTGCCAGCAGTTACTCGGCAGAAAAACTGTTTTTT. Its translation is CASSYSAEKLFF.

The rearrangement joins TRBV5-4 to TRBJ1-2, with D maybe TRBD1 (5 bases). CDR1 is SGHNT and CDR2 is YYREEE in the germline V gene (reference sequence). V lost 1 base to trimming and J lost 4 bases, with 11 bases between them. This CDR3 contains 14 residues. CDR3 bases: TGTGCCAGCAGCTTGAGGGGTATGGGCTATGGCTACACCTTC. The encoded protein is CASSLRGMGYGYTF.

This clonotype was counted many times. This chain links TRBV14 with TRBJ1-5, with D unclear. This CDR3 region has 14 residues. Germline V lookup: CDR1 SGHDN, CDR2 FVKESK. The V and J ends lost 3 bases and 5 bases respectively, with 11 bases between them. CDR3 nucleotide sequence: TGTGCCAGCAGCCACCCTCGAGGAGATCAGCCCCAGCATTTT. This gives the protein CASSHPRGDQPQHF.

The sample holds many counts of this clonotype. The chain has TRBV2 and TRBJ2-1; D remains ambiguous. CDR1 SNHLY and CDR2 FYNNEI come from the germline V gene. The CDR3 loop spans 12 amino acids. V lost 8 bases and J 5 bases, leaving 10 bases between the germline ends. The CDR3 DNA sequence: TGTGCCAGCGAACCCGACGACAATGAGCAGTTCTTC. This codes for CASEPDDNEQFF.

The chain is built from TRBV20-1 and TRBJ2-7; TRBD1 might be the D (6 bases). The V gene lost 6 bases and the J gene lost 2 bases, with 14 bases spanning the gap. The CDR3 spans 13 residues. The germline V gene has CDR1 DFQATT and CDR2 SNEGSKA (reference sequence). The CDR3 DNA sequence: TGCAGTGCAAAAGACAGGACAACCTACGAGCAGTACTTC. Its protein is CSAKDRTTYEQYF.